This T cell receptor (beta chain) was sequenced for a study of T cell repertoires in cytomegalovirus infection. Study details: The public TCR beta signatures pointed to both CMV infection and matching HLA type.

Study-level findings and limits: Ex vivo responses were dominated by HLA-C-restricted CMV-specific TCR beta clonotypes. Carriers of CMV and the relevant HLA type were discriminated by public TCR beta frequency.

Losses at the gene ends were 7 bases for V and 9 bases for J; bases not matched to a gene: 16. Germline V gives CDR1 MNHEY, CDR2 SMNVEV (reference sequence). The CDR3 runs 16 residues. Via MiXCR, TCRdb re-called the reads, giving one row per CDR3 protein. The sample records under 350,000 distinct CDR3 sequences, about 9.2% being singletons. This clonotype was found many times. Its antigen is unknown. Specimen: PBMCs. The clonotype originates from a human donor in good health (CMV status not recorded). Some clones in this sample may be carry-over from other donors' samples. The chain carries TRBV27 and TRBJ2-1; 9 bases fit TRBD2. CDR3 sequence (DNA): TGTGCCAGCACCTTCGGGGGACTAGCATCAAGGGGTGAGCAGTTCTTC. Amino acid sequence: CASTFGGLASRGEQFF.